The 30 T cell receptor beta chains below were found in one sample sequenced in a study of blood T cell repertoires in COVID-19 (TCRdb year 2020). The library relied on the immunoSEQ multiplex PCR assay. This immuneACCESS table, as held by TCRdb, lists in-frame sequences with V and J called but not all clones. Of the missing ones, under half trace to an unresolved V gene in checked studies; the others have no known cause. The sample data list around 84,000 clones, and about 73% of these were observed just once. The ten largest account for 36% of the sample. Material: peripheral blood. The receptors were gathered from a man aged 60 to 69 with COVID-19, enrolled during active disease.

The chain recombines TRBV4-2 with TRBJ1-4; TRBD1 matches at 7 bases. CDR3 length equals 16 residues. Germline CDR1 and CDR2: LGHNA and YNFKEQ. The ends lost 3 bases at V and 1 base at J; junction bases unmatched: 5. CDR3 sequence (DNA): TGTGCCAGCAGCCAGATACAGGGGTTAACTAATGAAAAACTGTTTTTT. Amino acid sequence: CASSQIQGLTNEKLFF.

The CDR3 nucleotides read TGTGCCAGCTCACCCTTCCGGGACAGACCGGGTAGGGGCACAGATACGCAGTATTTT. Its translation is CASSPFRDRPGRGTDTQYF. This chain connects TRBV18 to TRBJ2-3; 7 nucleotides agree with TRBD1. The trim removed 3 bases at V and 1 base at J, leaving 16 bases unmatched. The CDR3 runs to 19 residues. CDR1 and CDR2 (germline): KGHSH, LQKENI.

This clone appeared a single time. The V gene is TRBV6-5, the J gene TRBJ1-5; 8 bases align to TRBD1. Germline lookup yields CDR1 MNHEY and CDR2 SVGAGI. This CDR3 has 15 residues. V lost 6 bases and J lost 3; bases outside the gene matches: 7. Here the CDR3 DNA reads TGTGCCAGCAGACGATCGGACAGGGACAATCAGCCCCAGCATTTT. This encodes CASRRSDRDNQPQHF.

The chain recombines TRBV7-2 with TRBJ2-7; D uncertain. The V gene's germline CDR1 is SGHTA and CDR2 FQGNSA. This CDR3 contains 13 residues. The ends were cut back, 3 bases at V and 2 bases at J, with 8 bases in the middle. The CDR3 DNA follows: TGTGCCAGCAGCTTTCAACTCCCCTACGAGCAGTACTTC. Translated: CASSFQLPYEQYF.

CDR3 nucleotide sequence: TGTGCCAGCAGCTTAGCCCAGACAGGGCGGGAGCAGTACTTC. Translated: CASSLAQTGREQYF. V usage is TRBV7-9 and J usage is TRBJ2-7, with 7 bases aligning to TRBD1. The CDR3 contains 14 residues. Germline lookup yields CDR1 SEHNR and CDR2 FQNEAQ (reference sequence). The V segment lost 0 bases and the J segment 7 bases; nucleotides outside the gene matches: 6.

The DNA of the CDR3 is TGTGCCTGGAGTTTTTCGTCGGGTGGCCAGGGCTACAATGAGCAGTTCTTC. Translating it yields CAWSFSSGGQGYNEQFF. The chain links TRBV30 to TRBJ2-1; D is possibly TRBD1 (5 bases). V dropped 2 bases and J dropped 3 bases, with 20 bases sitting between them. The length of the CDR3 is 17 residues. CDR1 and CDR2 from the germline V gene are GTSNPN and SVGIG (reference sequence).

This rearrangement joins TRBV6-5 to TRBJ2-3, with a weak D call TRBD2 (6 bases). Deletions cut 3 bases from V and 6 bases from J, with 16 bases between. Germline assignment: CDR1 MNHEY and CDR2 SVGAGI. The CDR3 spans 15 residues. CDR3 residues: CASSYSGTVSDTQYF. DNA for the CDR3: TGTGCCAGCAGTTATTCGGGGACTGTGTCGGATACGCAGTATTTT.

For the CDR3, the DNA is TGTGCCAGCAGCCAAAGGGGACAGGGCAATCAGCCCCAGCATTTT. Residues: CASSQRGQGNQPQHF. The chain recombines TRBV6-5 with TRBJ1-5; 8 bases are a match to TRBD1. Trimming cost V 6 bases and J 2 bases; bases outside gene matches: 6. This CDR3 has 15 residues. CDR1 is MNHEY, CDR2 SVGAGI, per germline.

The V call is TRBV15, the J call TRBJ1-1; perhaps TRBD1 as D (5 bases). Germline values: CDR1 LNHNV, CDR2 YYDKDF (reference sequence). The CDR3 contains 13 residues. V lost 0 bases to trimming and J lost 13 bases, with 15 bases between them. DNA for the CDR3: TGTGCCACCAGCAGAGAGAGAGGTGGTAGGGGTTTCTTT. This translates into CATSRERGGRGFF.

The J gene is TRBJ2-3, the V gene TRBV2; TRBD2 matches 7 bases. Per the germline V gene, CDR1 is SNHLY and CDR2 is FYNNEI. J gave up 4 bases and V 5 bases, and 15 bases lay outside the gene matches. This CDR3 has 17 amino acids. The CDR3 nucleotides are TGTGCCAGCAGTAAGGAGGGCGGAACGGGGGGAGCAGATACGCAGTATTTT. Translated: CASSKEGGTGGADTQYF.

V is TRBV7-9 and J is TRBJ2-3, with D tentatively TRBD1 (6 bases). The V gene's germline CDR1 is SEHNR and CDR2 FQNEAQ (reference sequence). This CDR3 region has 15 residues. Trimming took off 3 bases at V and 2 bases at J, with 12 bases between the two ends. The CDR3 sequence: CASSFGQGNTDTQYF. The DNA for the CDR3 is TGTGCCAGCAGCTTCGGGCAGGGGAACACAGATACGCAGTATTTT.

This clone was picked up a small number of times. The chain employs TRBV7-8 and TRBJ2-2; TRBD2 might be the D (6 bases). Germline values: CDR1 SGHVS, CDR2 FQNEAQ. V was trimmed by 4 bases and J by 0 bases, leaving 12 bases between them. This CDR3 contains 16 residues. Here the CDR3 reads CASSSPGLTNTGELFF. CDR3 nucleotide sequence: TGTGCCAGCAGCTCTCCGGGACTTACGAACACCGGGGAGCTGTTTTTT.

This sequence joins TRBV18 and TRBJ1-1; the D gene is possibly TRBD1 (5 bases). CDR1 and CDR2 (germline): KGHSH, LQKENI. This CDR3 region has 12 residues. V lost 5 bases, J lost 6 bases, and 10 bases lay in between. As DNA, the CDR3 is TGTGCCAGCTCAAGGGAGGGACCTGAAGCTTTCTTT. Protein sequence: CASSREGPEAFF.

The chain uses TRBV12-3 or TRBV12-4 and TRBJ1-2; D gene ambiguous. V was shortened by 1 base and J by 4 bases, with 7 bases between the two germline ends. The CDR3 runs 13 residues. CDR3 in DNA: TGTGCCAGCAGTTTAGGGCGCGGCTATGGCTACACCTTC. Protein sequence: CASSLGRGYGYTF.

The V call is TRBV4-2, the J call TRBJ1-2, with TRBD1 matching over 9 bases. V gave up 3 bases and J gave up 3 bases; unmatched junction bases: 5. This CDR3 contains 15 residues. Germline V CDR1 and CDR2: LGHNA, YNFKEQ. CDR3 amino acids: CASSQGQGDHYGYTF. The CDR3 DNA reads as TGTGCCAGCAGCCAGGGACAGGGAGATCACTATGGCTACACCTTC.

This clone was seen more than once but under ten times. This chain uses TRBV5-1 with TRBJ1-5; tentatively, D is TRBD1 (5 bases). The CDR3 contains 15 residues. With 2 bases removed from V and 0 bases from J, the gap between germline ends came to 9 bases. Germline V gene sequence: CDR1 SGHRS, CDR2 YFSETQ. The CDR3, as DNA: TGCGCCAGCAGCTTTGACGGGGGTAGCAATCAGCCCCAGCATTTT. Translated, it gives CASSFDGGSNQPQHF.

The chain joins TRBV29-1 to TRBJ2-7; a possible D gene is TRBD2 (5 bases). The CDR3 spans 12 residues. The germline V and J ends were trimmed by 4 bases and 7 bases, with 14 bases remaining between them. Germline V lookup: CDR1 SQVTM, CDR2 ANQGSEA. The CDR3 is CSVVYGVGEQYF. DNA of the CDR3: TGCAGCGTTGTCTACGGGGTCGGAGAGCAGTACTTC.

A few counts support this clone. The chain joins TRBV25-1 to TRBJ2-5, with a possible D match to TRBD2 (6 bases). Trimming removed 6 bases at V and 5 bases at J, with 16 bases between. Germline CDR1 is MGHDK and CDR2 is SYGVNS. The CDR3 spans 14 residues. For the CDR3, the DNA is TGTGCCAGCAGGGAGGAGGGAAGTCTCGAGACCCAGTACTTC. It codes for CASREEGSLETQYF.

The sample holds a few counts of this clone. V gene TRBV9 combines with J gene TRBJ2-7; D is unresolved. The V gene's germline CDR1 is SGDLS and CDR2 YYNGEE. The CDR3 has 14 residues. V lost 0 bases and J 6 bases, leaving 13 bases between the germline ends. The CDR3 loop is CASSVGPIGGEQYF. CDR3 bases: TGTGCCAGCAGCGTAGGCCCCATCGGTGGCGAGCAGTACTTC.

This clone was detected ten times or more. The chain joins TRBV6-6 to TRBJ2-3, with 10 bases identical to TRBD2. Germline CDR1 MNHNY, CDR2 SVGAGI (reference sequence). J gave up 4 bases and V 2 bases, and 3 bases lay outside the gene matches. CDR3 length: 15 residues. CDR3 coding DNA: TGTGCCAGCAGTTACGGGACTAGCGATGCAGATACGCAGTATTTT. Its translation is CASSYGTSDADTQYF.

This sequence joins TRBV5-1 and TRBJ2-3; 9 nucleotides align to TRBD2. Trimming removed 1 base from V and 4 bases from J; junction bases left unmatched: 4. Germline CDR1 is SGHRS and CDR2 is YFSETQ. CDR3 length equals 15 residues. CDR3 protein: CASSLQLAGADTQYF. CDR3 nucleotides: TGCGCCAGCAGCTTGCAACTAGCGGGTGCAGATACGCAGTATTTT.

In this sample, this clone turned up a few times. The chain has TRBV9 and TRBJ2-7; D may be TRBD2 (6 bases). Trimming took 0 bases from V and 6 from J, leaving 16 bases between them. The CDR3 is made up of 15 amino acids. CDR1 SGDLS and CDR2 YYNGEE come from the germline V gene. The CDR3 loop is CASSVVSGSGVEQYF. The CDR3 DNA is TGTGCCAGCAGCGTAGTTTCCGGTTCGGGAGTCGAGCAGTACTTC.

The rearrangement uses TRBV9 and TRBJ2-3, with TRBD1 matching 10 bases. J gave up 2 bases and V 1 base, and 10 bases lay outside the gene matches. CDR1 and CDR2 (germline): SGDLS, YYNGEE. CDR3 length: 18 residues. For the CDR3, the DNA is TGTGCCAGCAGCGTACAACGCGGGACAGGGGCCAACACAGATACGCAGTATTTT. Protein: CASSVQRGTGANTDTQYF.

V gene TRBV4-3 combines with J gene TRBJ2-7, with D tentatively TRBD2 (5 bases). Germline CDR1 and CDR2: LGHNA and YSLEER. V was shortened by 1 base and J by 8 bases, with 12 bases between the two germline ends. The CDR3 has 13 residues. CDR3 sequence: CASSQARGYKQYF. Written as DNA, the CDR3 is TGCGCCAGCAGCCAAGCTAGAGGGTATAAGCAGTACTTC.

In nucleotides, the CDR3 is TGTGCCATCAGTCCGGGACAGCCTAATTCACCCCTCCACTTT. This codes for CAISPGQPNSPLHF. The rearrangement links TRBV10-3 to TRBJ1-6, with TRBD1 identical over 7 bases. V lost 5 bases and J lost 6; bases outside the gene matches: 4. This CDR3 is 14 amino acids long. CDR1 is ENHRY, CDR2 SYGVKD, per germline.

The gene calls are TRBV6-5 and TRBJ1-6; D not certain. V lost 0 bases and J lost 6, with 6 bases in between. Germline CDR1 and CDR2: MNHEY and SVGAGI. The CDR3 runs to 14 residues. The CDR3 loop reads CASSYSAGNSPLHF. CDR3 coding DNA: TGTGCCAGCAGTTACTCGGCGGGTAATTCACCCCTCCACTTT.

The chain has TRBV5-1 and TRBJ2-5, with TRBD1 identical over 10 bases. Trimming removed 1 base from V and 5 bases from J; junction bases left unmatched: 5. This CDR3 is built from 15 residues. Germline CDR1 and CDR2: SGHRS and YFSETQ. CDR3 sequence: CASSLSGTGVETQYF. The CDR3 coding sequence is TGCGCCAGCAGCTTGTCTGGGACAGGGGTGGAGACCCAGTACTTC.

Note on this clone: Different DNA sequences within this sample yield the same CDR3. The chain recombines TRBV7-3 with TRBJ2-3, with TRBD1 as a possible D gene (7 bases). CDR1 and CDR2 (germline): SGHTA, FQGTGA. There are 15 residues in the CDR3. The ends were cut back, 5 bases at V and 0 bases at J, with 12 bases in the middle. Here the CDR3 reads CASSRAGGSTDTQYF. The DNA of the CDR3 is TGTGCCAGCAGCCGGGCAGGGGGGAGCACAGATACGCAGTATTTT.

In its sample, this clone was seen once. The chain recombines TRBV20-1 with TRBJ2-7; perhaps TRBD2 as D (5 bases). The CDR3 spans 13 residues. Trimming left V 3 bases short and J 0 bases short, with 9 bases between. Germline V CDR1 and CDR2: DFQATT, SNEGSKA (reference sequence). In DNA form, the CDR3 reads TGCAGTGCTAGTGCCGGGAACTCCTACGAGCAGTACTTC. Translating gives CSASAGNSYEQYF.

The chain links TRBV11-2 to TRBJ2-1; D is unresolved. The CDR3 runs 15 residues. Trimming left V 1 base short and J 0 bases short, with 7 bases between. Germline V gives CDR1 SGHAT, CDR2 FQNNGV. CDR3 in amino acids: CASSLGESSYNEQFF. The CDR3 DNA follows: TGTGCCAGCAGCTTAGGAGAGAGCTCCTACAATGAGCAGTTCTTC.